The present T cell receptor (beta chain) was sequenced within a study of synovial regulatory T cells in juvenile arthritis. Whole-study results and caveats: iaTreg TCR repertoires were largely private across patients and partially overlapped synovial Teff and blood CPL.

A remark on this clone: Its matching antigen is unknown.

Libraries were prepared by immunoSEQ multiplex PCR; TCRdb keeps only in-frame clonotypes and omits some of them. The sample holds several thousand clones. The CDR3 is 15 residues long. The record lacks a DNA sequence. Germline V CDR1 and CDR2: MNHEY, SMNVEV (reference sequence). Sequenced input: Treg cells from blood. Documented subset: remaining (HLA-DR-negative) circulating blood Treg cells. This receptor was obtained from a donor aged 2-30 years with juvenile idiopathic arthritis. This rearrangement joins TRBV27 to TRBJ2-2. This CDR3 is CASSLTPQNTGELFF.